The 9 T cell receptor beta chains below all came from one sample that was sequenced in a study of tumor-infiltrating lymphocytes in primary liver carcinoma. The roughly 17-31 mg bulk tissue piece was not sorted before simultaneous RNA and DNA extraction. From approximately 490 ng total RNA, TCR beta cDNA was generated with a primer in the constant region. Library construction for TCR beta comprised three nested multiplex PCR rounds performed with slightly modified ARM-PCR. In the first two PCR rounds, TRBV1-TRBV30 forward primers were paired with a C-beta reverse primer, and each round lasted roughly 9 cycles. TCRdb passed the multiplex PCR reads through MiXCR, listing each CDR3 protein once. The sample holds around 40,000 distinct CDR3 sequences, about 73% seen once. The specimen sequenced was liver tumor tissue from sampling region 2. Stated subset: tumor region T2, inferior pole. The source of these receptors is a man aged 35-49 years with primary liver carcinoma and hepatitis B virus infection.

This clonotype showed up just a few times. V is TRBV7-6 and J is TRBJ2-5; tentative D call: TRBD2 (5 bases). Germline V lookup: CDR1 SGHVS, CDR2 FNYEAQ. The V end was cut by 5 bases, the J end by 5 bases, with 18 bases between. The length of the CDR3 is 15 residues. The CDR3 DNA reads TGTGCCAGCAGCCCGCAGCGGTCCCCTGGGGAGACCCAGTACTTC. Translated: CASSPQRSPGETQYF.

By sample fraction, this clonotype is large (0.1 to 1%). V is TRBV12-3 or TRBV12-4 and J is TRBJ2-5; maybe TRBD1 (6 bases). The CDR3 consists of 13 residues. V was cut by 3 bases and J by 5 bases, with 10 bases left in between. CDR3 loop: CASSLVQGETQYF. CDR3 coding DNA: TGTGCCAGCAGTTTGGTGCAGGGGGAGACCCAGTACTTC.

For this clonotype: A clone one base away is much larger, so this may be a read error. The genes are TRBV28 and TRBJ2-5; 7 nucleotides line up with TRBD1. The CDR3 extends over 18 amino acids. Germline lookup yields CDR1 MDHEN and CDR2 SYDVKM. DNA for the CDR3: TGTGCCAGCAGTCCCGGACCGGGAAGGGACAGCCTGGGGGAGATCCAGTACTTC. Its protein is CASSPGPGRDSLGEIQYF.

This clonotype was detected ten times or more. A read error may produce the germline difference seen at one junction end. The V call is TRBV7-3, the J call TRBJ1-1; no firm D call. The CDR3 covers 13 residues. In germline, CDR1 is SGHTA, CDR2 FQGTGA. The CDR3 spells CASGLDPNTEAFF. CDR3 bases: TGTGCCAGCGGCTTGGACCCGAACACTGAAGCTTTCTTT.

This clonotype was observed a few times. A clone one base away is much larger, so this may be a read error. This chain connects TRBV5-1 to TRBJ2-3, with D maybe TRBD2 (6 bases). V was cut by 4 bases and J by 4 bases, with 16 bases left in between. CDR3 length equals 15 residues. In germline, CDR1 is SGHRS, CDR2 YFSETQ. Here the CDR3 DNA reads TGCGCCAGCAGCCTTCAGGGAGGCGGCGCAGATACGCAGTATTTT. It encodes CASSLQGGGADTQYF. The variable domain in full, with the rest retrieved from reference TRBV5-1 and TRBJ2-3, is KAGVTQTPRYLIKTRGQQVTLSCSPISGHRSVSWYQQTPGQGLQFLFEYFSETQRNKGNFPGRFSGRQFSNSRSEMNVSTLELGDSALYLCASSLQGGGADTQYFGPGTRLTVL.

This clonotype showed up just a few times. A read error may be the cause here, since a much bigger clone is one base away. V usage is TRBV7-9 and J usage is TRBJ2-1; D uncertain. The CDR3 consists of 12 residues. Germline CDR1 reads SEHNR; CDR2 reads FQNEAQ (reference sequence). The V and J ends lost 3 bases and 8 bases respectively, with 8 bases between them. The CDR3 region is CASSFENDEQFF. The CDR3 nucleotides are TGTGCCAGCAGCTTTGAGAACGATGAGCAGTTCTTC.

This clonotype has only a few counts. The rearrangement links TRBV30 to TRBJ2-6; no clear D. V lost 7 bases and J 0 bases, leaving 19 bases between the germline ends. Germline CDR1 reads GTSNPN; CDR2 reads SVGIG (reference sequence). This CDR3 spans 17 amino acids. As DNA, the CDR3 is TGTGCCTTCCAGGCCAGCAGGAGTCTCTCTGGGGCCAACGTCCTGACTTTC. Translation gives CAFQASRSLSGANVLTF.

This clonotype is a singleton in its sample. One junction end disagrees with the germline gene, perhaps due to a read error. This chain connects TRBV6-6 to TRBJ2-1; no definite D call. The germline gives CDR1 MNHNY, CDR2 SVGAGI (reference sequence). This CDR3 region has 11 residues. The CDR3 nucleotides read TGTGCCAGCAATTTGGAGAATGAGCAATTCTTC. This translates into CASNLENEQFF.

This clonotype was detected many times. The chain carries TRBV28 and TRBJ1-1; 8 bases align to TRBD1. CDR1 and CDR2 (germline): MDHEN, SYDVKM. The CDR3 length is 16 residues. V trimming: 2 bases; J trimming: 3 bases; junction bases outside the gene matches: 8. The CDR3 protein is CASSLPNGQGHTEAFF. CDR3 coding DNA: TGTGCCAGCAGTTTACCAAATGGACAGGGACACACTGAAGCTTTCTTT.